This record covers a single T cell receptor beta chain. The antigen is unknown. Extraction of RNA together with DNA used roughly 19-31 mg of unsorted bulk tissue. This entry belongs to a study of tumor-infiltrating lymphocytes in primary liver carcinoma. Study-level results: Against blood, tumors held a significantly higher top-250-clone fraction (p = 0.039).

Synthesis of TCR beta cDNA was carried out from 500 ng total RNA with a constant-region primer. Library construction for TCR beta comprised three nested multiplex PCR rounds performed with slightly modified ARM-PCR. The two initial PCR rounds, around 11 cycles each, used TRBV1-TRBV30 forward and C-beta reverse primers. TCRdb processed the multiplex PCR reads anew with MiXCR; each CDR3 protein has one entry. The table records fewer than 75,000 distinct CDR3 sequences, about 71% of them present only once. Germline values: CDR1 SGHRS, CDR2 YFSETQ. CDR3 size: 14 residues. The ends lost 3 bases at V and 5 bases at J; junction bases unmatched: 6.

The source is a man aged 40-49 years with primary liver carcinoma and hepatitis B virus infection. The chain employs TRBV5-1 and TRBJ2-3; 7 bases are shared with TRBD1. Source material: liver tumor tissue from sampling region 4. Subset given: tumor region T4, right-lateral pole. The CDR3 loop is CASSSGQVGDTQYF. In nucleotides, the CDR3 is TGCGCCAGCAGCTCTGGACAGGTAGGAGATACGCAGTATTTT.